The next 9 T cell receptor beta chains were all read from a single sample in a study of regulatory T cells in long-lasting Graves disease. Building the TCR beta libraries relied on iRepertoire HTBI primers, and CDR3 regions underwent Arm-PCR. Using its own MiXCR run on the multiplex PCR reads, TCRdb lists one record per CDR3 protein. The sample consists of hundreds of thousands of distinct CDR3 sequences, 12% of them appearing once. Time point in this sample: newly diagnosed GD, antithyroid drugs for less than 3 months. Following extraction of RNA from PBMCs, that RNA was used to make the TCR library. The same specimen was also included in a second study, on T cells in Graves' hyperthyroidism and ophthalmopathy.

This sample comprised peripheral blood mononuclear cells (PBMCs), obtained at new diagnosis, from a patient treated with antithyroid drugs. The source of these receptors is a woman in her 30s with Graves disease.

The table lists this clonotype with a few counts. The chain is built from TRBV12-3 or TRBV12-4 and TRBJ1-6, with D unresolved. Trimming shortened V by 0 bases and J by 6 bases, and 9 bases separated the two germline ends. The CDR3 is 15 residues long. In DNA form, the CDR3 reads TGTGCCAGCAGTTTAGCGGGAGGGATTAATTCACCCCTCCACTTT. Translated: CASSLAGGINSPLHF.

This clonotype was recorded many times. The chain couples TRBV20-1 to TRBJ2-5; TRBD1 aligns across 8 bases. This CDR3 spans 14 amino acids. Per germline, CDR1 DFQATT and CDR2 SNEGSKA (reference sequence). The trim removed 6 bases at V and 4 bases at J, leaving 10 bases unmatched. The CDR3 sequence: CSAADGQGGETQYF. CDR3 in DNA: TGCAGTGCAGCCGACGGACAGGGAGGAGAGACCCAGTACTTC.

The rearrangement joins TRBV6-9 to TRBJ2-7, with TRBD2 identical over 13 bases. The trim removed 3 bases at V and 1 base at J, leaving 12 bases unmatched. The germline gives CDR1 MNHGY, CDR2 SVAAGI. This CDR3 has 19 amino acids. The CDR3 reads CASSYLTSGLAGDSYEQYF. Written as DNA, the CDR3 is TGTGCCAGCAGTTACCTTACCTCCGGACTAGCGGGAGATTCCTACGAGCAGTACTTC.

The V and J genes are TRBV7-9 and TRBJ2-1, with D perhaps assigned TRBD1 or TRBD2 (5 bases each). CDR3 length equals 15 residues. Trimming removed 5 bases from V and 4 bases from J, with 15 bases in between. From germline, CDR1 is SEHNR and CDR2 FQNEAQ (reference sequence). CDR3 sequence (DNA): TGTGCCAGCAGCCCCCCGGGGACCAGTTACAATGAGCAGTTCTTC. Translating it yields CASSPPGTSYNEQFF.

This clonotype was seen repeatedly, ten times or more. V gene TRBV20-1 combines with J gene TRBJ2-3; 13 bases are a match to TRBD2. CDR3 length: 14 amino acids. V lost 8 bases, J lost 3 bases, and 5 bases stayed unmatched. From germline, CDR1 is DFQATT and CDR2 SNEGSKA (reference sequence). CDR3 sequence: CSPRTSGSTDTQYF. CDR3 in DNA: TGCAGTCCTCGGACTAGCGGGAGTACAGATACGCAGTATTTT.

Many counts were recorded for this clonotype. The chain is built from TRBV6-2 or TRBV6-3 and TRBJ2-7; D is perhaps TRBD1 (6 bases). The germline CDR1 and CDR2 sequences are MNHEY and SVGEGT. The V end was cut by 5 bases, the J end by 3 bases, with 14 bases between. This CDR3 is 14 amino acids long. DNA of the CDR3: TGTGCCAGCAGTATTAGGGGGTTCGACTACGAGCAGTACTTC. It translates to CASSIRGFDYEQYF.

The CDR3 coding sequence is TGCAGTGCTACGGTGGGGGAGGGCCTTCTATTCTTC. This translates into CSATVGEGLLFF. The chain joins TRBV20-1 to TRBJ2-1, with 7 nucleotides matching TRBD2. CDR3 size: 12 residues. Germline CDR1 and CDR2: DFQATT and SNEGSKA (reference sequence). The V gene end was trimmed by 4 bases and the J gene end by 16 bases; junction bases not matched to a gene: 13.

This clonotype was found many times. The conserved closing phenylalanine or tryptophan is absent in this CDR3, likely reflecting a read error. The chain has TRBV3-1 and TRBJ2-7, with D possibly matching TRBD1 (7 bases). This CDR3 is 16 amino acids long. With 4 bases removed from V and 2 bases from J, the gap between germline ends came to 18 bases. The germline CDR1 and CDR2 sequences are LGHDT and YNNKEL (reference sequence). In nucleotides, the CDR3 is TGTGCCAGCAGCCCACGCGGGACAGCCAGAACCTACGAGCAGTACCTC. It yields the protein CASSPRGTARTYEQYL.

The chain's CDR3 is CASSQRTGELYNEQFF. The CDR3 region has the DNA TGTGCCAGCAGCCAGCGGACAGGAGAGTTATACAATGAGCAGTTCTTC. The gene calls are TRBV4-2 and TRBJ2-1; 7 bases align to TRBD1. After removal of 3 bases from V and 4 bases from J, the junction contained 9 bases not matched to a gene. This CDR3 is 16 amino acids long. Germline assignment: CDR1 LGHNA and CDR2 YNFKEQ.